This record covers a single T cell receptor (beta chain). Its antigen has not been determined. The record has no base qualities; no much larger clone is one base away. The cohort was made up of 500 to 850 healthy bone marrow donors. At the time of sampling, every cohort member was nominally healthy, though immune exposures that went unrecorded were likely present. The donor was CMV seropositive and belonged to the group of about 290 seropositive cohort members. Each donor provided a peripheral blood sample, and peripheral blood mononuclear cells were used for TCR beta sequencing. The Qiagen DNeasy Blood Extraction Kit was used to extract genomic DNA from the blood cell samples. The receptor library was made with the immunoSEQ multiplex PCR assay. The multiplex PCR relied on a mix of 60 forward primers for TCR Vbeta segments and 13 reverse primers for TCR Jbeta segments. The CDR3 region of rearranged TCR beta genes was amplified from genomic DNA with a multiplex PCR assay. On the Illumina HiSeq System, the amplified TCR beta libraries were sequenced as 87-base-pair reads. Per the original workflow: A later analysis counted approximately 76 million unique TCR beta chains across the 640 or so repertoires, and roughly 11 million of these chains were shared by at least two donors. Raw reads were error-corrected and collapsed into unique sequences by a nearest-neighbor algorithm in which closely related sequences were merged to remove PCR and sequencing errors. V, D and J gene segments were assigned by aligning CDR3 sequences to IMGT reference sequences. For a sequence to be retained, at least a six-nucleotide match to both a V gene segment and a J gene segment was required. Rearrangements were classified as productive when the CDR3 lacked stop codons and remained in frame with V and J, and all other rearrangements were classified as non-productive. CDR3 was defined according to IMGT convention as the region running from the second conserved V-encoded cysteine to the conserved J-encoded phenylalanine. In an earlier analysis of just under 600 of the donors, sequences lacking an unambiguous match to a single V gene segment were excluded. An earlier analysis of approximately 590 of the donors classified V segments as functional when productive rearrangements were above 56.7% and as segregating when the standard deviation between donors was above 5%. A statistical classification framework was developed to diagnose cytomegalovirus status using the catalog of TCR beta chain sequences. In a later analysis, TCR nucleotide sequences were compared against IMGT/GENE-DB human TR gene sequences so that V and J genes could be assigned. Using the TCRdist pipeline, a later analysis assigned CDR3 sequences along with most-parsimonious VDJ recombination scenarios. In a later analysis, each TCR beta chain was defined by its CDR3 amino acid sequence together with its V-gene family, and reads without a unique V-gene family were excluded. As a way to deal with suspected cross-contamination and a sequencing artifact, a later analysis dropped 450 to 600 nucleotide sequences that were highly shared and had low generation probability. In a later analysis, a clonal expansion index for each public chain was calculated from normalized within-repertoire ranks of inferred template counts. In a later analysis, generation probabilities were computed using a VDJ recombination model fitted to out-of-frame rearrangements, and the results were checked against IGoR. Hypergeometric tests were used in a later analysis to score TCR-TCR, TCR-HLA and TCR-CMV co-occurrence, with a repertoire-size bias correction applied to the TCR pairs. In a later analysis, false discovery rates were estimated by permuting HLA or CMV assignments 20 times. In a later analysis, co-occurring TCRs were grouped with DBSCAN, and TCRdist sequence similarity was added when clustering was performed within HLA-allele-positive subsets. Co-occurrence clustering excluded repertoires with fewer than 30,000 or more than 120,000 public chains, plus five with anomalous nucleotide sharing. TCRdb carries this immuneACCESS record with in-frame sequences only. Its versions omit some clonotypes, under half of them owing to an unresolved V gene in the studies checked, with the rest unexplained. V, J and clone size reflect that table, while D and trimming were determined from the DNA. This sample holds 150,000 to 200,000 clones; about two thirds were observed only once. The ten largest clonotypes hold around 4.5% of the sample.

This entry is derived from a study of cytomegalovirus exposure and HLA in healthy donors listed by TCRdb under 2017. About the study as a whole: According to an earlier analysis of 587 of the donors, about 179 million T cells yielded 100 million or so unique TCR beta sequences and more than 250 Gb of sequence data. The study aimed to test whether cataloging public T cell receptors could reveal signatures of past pathogen exposure. To study patterns of TCR occurrence, a later analysis re-analyzed previously published TCR beta repertoires from several hundred donors and added high-resolution HLA genotyping. Donor age, sex, ethnicity and CMV serostatus were compiled together with the repertoire data. In the later analysis, no new phenotypic data were used to find candidate immune exposures; instead, reliance was placed on TCR beta sequences and their occurrence across donors. To predict cytomegalovirus infection status, the study combined high-throughput TCR immunosequencing, statistical association of individual TCRs with disease status, and machine learning. Of the roughly 430 genotyped donors, 81% fell in the genetic ancestry cluster associated with self-reported Caucasian donors. Among roughly 400 genotyped donors of the cohort, an average of approximately 240,000 unique TCR beta nucleotide sequences was sequenced per donor, of which roughly 17% were non-productive. Four to six DR-DQ haplotypes were handled as single units for association and clustering, since linkage in the cohort was strong. To decide whether each TCR beta V gene segment behaved as functional or pseudogenic, an earlier analysis of 587 of the donors relied on high-throughput TCR beta sequencing. Genome-wide SNP genotypes for about 65% of the 666 donors were used in a later genetic analysis, which treated that subset as a discovery cohort. In addition to the first cohort of about 650 subjects, a separate validation cohort of 130 or so different subjects was used. The number of typed donors differed by locus: 629-630 for A, B, C, DRB1 and DQB1; approximately 520 for DQA1; some 610 for DPA1; and approximately 450 for DPB1. Every repertoire in the discovery cohort had been generated on one and the same sequencing platform. Both class I and class II loci were covered by HLA typing, at four-digit resolution. An early release that covered 500 to 800 HLA-typed donors contained approximately 290 gigabases of sequencing data and about 93 million unique TCR sequences. The study profiled the T cell repertoires of around 700 subjects by immunosequencing and related them to cytomegalovirus serostatus. Results the study describes overall, beyond this receptor: In this cohort, only TCR beta chains were sequenced, and detectable features were limited by the absence of alpha or paired-chain data. In a later analysis, HLA-associated TCR beta chains showed more clonal expansion and lower generation probabilities than non-associated chains that were equally common. Immune exposure information for the cohort was limited to CMV serostatus. In a later analysis, several top co-occurrence clusters were reported to appear linked to parvovirus B19, influenza, CMV and Epstein-Barr virus. The study listed 150 to 200 TCR beta chains as associated with cytomegalovirus. According to a later analysis, TCR association rates differed among HLA loci, with DRB1 alleles showing the most associated TCRs and HLA-C alleles showing the fewest. In both the original and validation cohorts, the classifier was reported to diagnose cytomegalovirus status with high specificity and sensitivity. An earlier analysis of 450 to 750 of the donors showed that most TCR beta V segments appeared in productive rearrangements either about 90% or about 30% of the time, which broadly matched IMGT annotations. A cluster of highly shared sequence variants was judged likely to be a technical artifact of the sequencing pipeline. The authors suggested that the approach could potentially be generalized to other disease states and immunological phenotypes. Compared with the approximately 700-donor mean, donors in an Asian-associated ancestry cluster had fewer N-insertions in productive TCRs, according to a later genetic analysis. The presence/absence analyses assumed that sequencing depth was roughly uniform across donors, and that assumption may not be true. An association between a missense DCLRE1C variant and V-gene and J-gene trimming of TCR beta chains was found in a later genetic analysis and replicated in an independent cohort. Because HLA typing was missing for some donors at each locus, association tests included only the typed subset. Around 16 rarely observed V segments, including chromosome 9 orphons, were excluded from the earlier analysis of several hundred of the donors because counts were too low. Specific HLA alleles were associated with roughly 17,000 TCR beta sequences at a false discovery rate of 0.05 in a later analysis. Linkage disequilibrium might explain the correlated functional status among segregating V segments, but an unknown experimental factor could not be ruled out. A later analysis found that most CMV-associated TCR beta chains appeared HLA-restricted, with HLA associations seemingly driven largely by CMV exposure. When HLA alleles, especially DR and DQ, strongly co-occurred, TCR associations were difficult to assign to individual alleles. A further reported finding was that TCR beta sequences accurately predicted the HLA-A and HLA-B alleles for most subjects in the first cohort. A few of the identified cytomegalovirus-associated TCR beta chains were confirmed in vitro to be specific for cytomegalovirus antigens. Across donors, most TCR sequences were observed very rarely, whereas some public TCRs were present in many individuals.

This clonotype was obtained from a woman under 30 in good health and CMV-seropositive. Sequenced: PBMCs.

For the CDR3, the sequence is CASSYRGGGSPSTDTQYF. The DNA sequence is as follows: TGCGCCAGCAGTTATCGTGGCGGGGGGTCCCCTAGCACAGATACGCAGTATTTT. In this chain, TRBV5-1 is recombined with TRBJ2-3, and 8 junctional nucleotides match TRBD2. The CDR3 numbers 18 residues from cysteine through phenylalanine. The DNA shown is the 54-base CDR3, in frame from base 1. V ends up 5 bases short and J 0 bases short, with an unmatched junction base count of 14. Taken from the germline V gene, the CDR1 and CDR2 loops are SGHRS and YFSETQ.